One sample yielded the 11 T cell receptor beta chains listed below, sequenced in a study of blood T cell repertoires in COVID-19. The protocol was immunoSEQ multiplex PCR, while the TCRdb copy is restricted to in-frame clones and leaves out a portion. The sample includes about 320,000 clones, 85% to 95% of them seen just once. Input material: PBMCs or T cells enriched from blood (not recorded which). Receptors were obtained from a woman between 25 and 40 years old who had been exposed to COVID-19.

This chain links TRBV5-6 with TRBJ2-7; 8 nucleotides agree with TRBD1. Germline V gives CDR1 SGHDT, CDR2 YYEEEE. This CDR3 has 15 residues. The J segment lost 3 bases and the V segment lost 1 base, leaving 6 bases of the junction unmatched. This chain's CDR3 is CASSLNTGGFYEQYF. As DNA, the CDR3 is TGTGCCAGCAGCTTGAATACAGGGGGATTCTACGAGCAGTACTTC.

This clone was counted once. The chain uses TRBV5-4 and TRBJ2-7; 14 positions match TRBD2. Germline CDR1 SGHNT, CDR2 YYREEE (reference sequence). There are 17 residues in the CDR3. The ends lost 4 bases at V and 5 bases at J; junction bases unmatched: 11. DNA for the CDR3: TGTGCCAGCAGCACGGGGACTAGCGGGGGTCGTCTCCACGAGCAGTACTTC. As protein: CASSTGTSGGRLHEQYF.

This clone was found once. This chain connects TRBV7-9 to TRBJ1-3; TRBD1 matches 12 bases. V shed 3 bases, J shed 2 bases, and the junction held 2 bases outside the gene matches. The CDR3 is 16 amino acids. Germline CDR1 is SEHNR and CDR2 is FQNEAQ (reference sequence). Written as DNA, the CDR3 is TGTGCCAGCAGCTTCGGGACAGGGGGCACTGGAAACACCATATATTTT. It yields the protein CASSFGTGGTGNTIYF.

The chain employs TRBV6-4 and TRBJ2-5; D may be TRBD2 (7 bases). Germline CDR1 MRHNA, CDR2 SNTAGT. V was shortened by 6 bases and J by 1 base, with 15 bases between the two germline ends. This CDR3 is 15 amino acids long. The CDR3 DNA sequence: TGTGCCAGCAGCTTGGGAGGGGGGCGCCAAGAGACCCAGTACTTC. It is translated as CASSLGGGRQETQYF.

The gene calls are TRBV5-1 and TRBJ1-1; 11 nucleotides match TRBD1. The V gene end was trimmed by 3 bases and the J gene end by 5 bases; junction bases not matched to a gene: 9. Germline-derived CDR1 and CDR2 are SGHRS and YFSETQ. The CDR3 is made up of 16 amino acids. The CDR3 loop is CASSWNGQGARTEAFF. The CDR3 coding sequence is TGCGCCAGCAGCTGGAATGGACAGGGGGCGAGGACTGAAGCTTTCTTT.

The chain has TRBV18 and TRBJ2-3, with 8 nucleotides matching TRBD2. CDR1 is KGHSH, CDR2 LQKENI, per germline. With V trimmed by 3 bases and J by 5 bases, 4 bases remained unmatched. The CDR3 runs 14 residues. The chain's CDR3 is CASSPRGGEDTQYF. The CDR3 DNA is TGTGCCAGCTCACCTCGGGGGGGGGAAGATACGCAGTATTTT.

This sequence joins TRBV27 and TRBJ1-2; D is uncertain. CDR1 MNHEY and CDR2 SMNVEV come from the germline V gene (reference sequence). The length of the CDR3 is 17 residues. Trimming took 9 bases from V and 0 from J, leaving 23 bases between them. CDR3 DNA sequence: TGTGCCAGTACCCCGGTTGGGCGTCGCAATACTAACTATGGCTACACCTTC. Translating gives CASTPVGRRNTNYGYTF.

V gene TRBV7-9 combines with J gene TRBJ2-5, with TRBD2 as a possible D gene (5 bases). The CDR3 contains 15 residues. Trimming removed 5 bases from V and 1 base from J, with 14 bases in between. Germline V gene data show CDR1 as SEHNR and CDR2 as FQNEAQ (reference sequence). CDR3 bases: TGTGCCAGCAGCCCTTTTACACGGGGCCAAGAGACCCAGTACTTC. This translates into CASSPFTRGQETQYF. The variable domain in full, completed from reference TRBV7-9 and TRBJ2-5, reads DTGVSQNPRHKITKRGQNVTFRCDPISEHNRLYWYRQTLGQGPEFLTYFQNEAQLEKSRLLSDRFSAERPKGSFSTLEIQRTEQGDSAMYLCASSPFTRGQETQYFGPGTRLLVL.

The rearrangement links TRBV5-1 to TRBJ1-1; 8 bases map to TRBD1. The CDR3 extends over 13 amino acids. Per the germline V gene, CDR1 is SGHRS and CDR2 is YFSETQ. V lost 4 bases, J lost 3 bases, and 2 bases stayed unmatched. The CDR3: CASSTQGDTEAFF. CDR3 DNA sequence: TGCGCCAGCAGCACACAGGGGGACACTGAAGCTTTCTTT.

The J gene is TRBJ2-3, the V gene TRBV21-1; the table's D gene call, TRBD2, was not cross checked with the DNA. TRBV21-1 counts as a pseudogene. The CDR3 spans 19 residues. CDR3 DNA sequence: TGTGCCAGCAGCATTCGGACTAGCGGGGTTTCCCGCCACACAGATACGCAGTATTTT. Its protein product is CASSIRTSGVSRHTDTQYF.

This chain connects TRBV24-1 to TRBJ1-5; tentative D call: TRBD1 (5 bases). Germline CDR1 KGHDR, CDR2 SFDVKD. The V gene lost 4 bases and the J gene lost 0 bases, with 12 bases spanning the gap. CDR3 length: 16 residues. CDR3 bases: TGTGCCACCAGTGAGGGGGGTACGGGTAGCAATCAGCCCCAGCATTTT. It yields the protein CATSEGGTGSNQPQHF.